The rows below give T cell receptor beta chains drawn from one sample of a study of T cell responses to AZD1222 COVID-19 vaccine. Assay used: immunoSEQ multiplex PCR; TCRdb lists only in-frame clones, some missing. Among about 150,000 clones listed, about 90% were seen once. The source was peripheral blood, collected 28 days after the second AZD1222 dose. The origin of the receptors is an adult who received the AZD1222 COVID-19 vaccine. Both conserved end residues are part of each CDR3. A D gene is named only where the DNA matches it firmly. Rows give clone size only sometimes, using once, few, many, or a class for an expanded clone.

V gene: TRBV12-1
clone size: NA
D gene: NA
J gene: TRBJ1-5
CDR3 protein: CASSLDKFNQPQHF
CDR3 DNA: TGTGCCAGCAGCTTGGACAAATTCAATCAGCCCCAGCATTTT

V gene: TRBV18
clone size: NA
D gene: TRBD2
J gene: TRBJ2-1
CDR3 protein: CASSPALAGDHNEQFF
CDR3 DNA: TGTGCCAGCTCACCCGCGCTAGCGGGAGACCACAATGAGCAGTTCTTC

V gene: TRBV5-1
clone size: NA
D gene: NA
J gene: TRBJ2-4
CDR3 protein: CASSLAVAVGVGAKNIQYF
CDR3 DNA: TGCGCCAGCAGCTTGGCGGTTGCGGTAGGGGTTGGAGCCAAAAACATTCAGTACTTC

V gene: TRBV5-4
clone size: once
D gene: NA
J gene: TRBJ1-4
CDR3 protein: CASSFDLREKLFF
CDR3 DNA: TGTGCCAGCAGCTTCGATCTCCGCGAAAAACTGTTTTTT

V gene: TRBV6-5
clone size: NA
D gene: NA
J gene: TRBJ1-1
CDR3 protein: CASNGLSGAAFF
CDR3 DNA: TGTGCCAGCAACGGTCTGTCCGGTGCGGCTTTCTTT

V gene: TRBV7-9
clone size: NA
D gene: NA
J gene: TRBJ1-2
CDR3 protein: CASSLAYPGTDGYTF
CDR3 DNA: TGTGCCAGCAGCTTAGCATATCCAGGGACTGATGGCTACACCTTC

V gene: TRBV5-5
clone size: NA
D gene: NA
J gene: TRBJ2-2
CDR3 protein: CASSPLPGELFF
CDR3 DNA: TGTGCCAGCAGCCCCCTCCCCGGGGAGCTGTTTTTT

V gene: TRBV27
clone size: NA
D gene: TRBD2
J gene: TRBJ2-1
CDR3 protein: CASRRRGGLLDEEQFF
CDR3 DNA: TGTGCCAGCAGAAGGCGGGGGGGCCTACTTGACGAGGAGCAGTTCTTC

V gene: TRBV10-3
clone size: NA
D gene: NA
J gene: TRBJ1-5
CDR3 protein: CATQSYRSPRDQPQHF
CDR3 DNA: TGTGCCACCCAAAGCTACAGGTCCCCCCGGGATCAGCCCCAGCATTTT

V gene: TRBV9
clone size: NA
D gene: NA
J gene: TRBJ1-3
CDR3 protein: CASSERGGLLGNTIYF
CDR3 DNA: TGTGCCAGCAGCGAGAGGGGAGGGCTCTTGGGAAACACCATATATTTT

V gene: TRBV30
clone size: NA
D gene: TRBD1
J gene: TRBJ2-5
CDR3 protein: CAWSRQGSYRETQYF
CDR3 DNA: TGTGCCTGGAGTAGACAGGGATCGTACCGAGAGACCCAGTACTTC

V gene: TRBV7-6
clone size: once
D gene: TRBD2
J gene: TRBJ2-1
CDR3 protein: CASRPIAGGHNEQFF
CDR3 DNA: TGTGCCAGCAGACCGATAGCGGGGGGGCACAATGAGCAGTTCTTC

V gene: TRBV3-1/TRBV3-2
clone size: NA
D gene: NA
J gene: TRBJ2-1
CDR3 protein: CASSQGLEGSSTIF
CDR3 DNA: TGTGCCAGCAGCCAAGGGTTGGAGGGGTCGAGTACGATCTTC

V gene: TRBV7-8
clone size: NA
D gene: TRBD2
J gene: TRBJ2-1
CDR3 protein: CASSSNSGSFGEQFF
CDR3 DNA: TGTGCCAGCAGCTCAAATAGCGGGAGTTTCGGTGAGCAGTTCTTC

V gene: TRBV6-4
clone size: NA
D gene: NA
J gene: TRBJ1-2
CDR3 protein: CASSYVAGGSLGYTF
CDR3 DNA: TGTGCCAGCAGCTACGTCGCGGGAGGGTCGCTCGGCTACACCTTC

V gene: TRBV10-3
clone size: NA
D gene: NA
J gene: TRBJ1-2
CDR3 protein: CAISSSDSLLVGGGYTF
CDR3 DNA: TGTGCCATCAGTTCCTCTGACAGCTTACTCGTTGGGGGCGGCTACACCTTC

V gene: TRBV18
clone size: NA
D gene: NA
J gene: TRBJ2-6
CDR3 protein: CASSPSSGANVLTF
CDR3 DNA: TGTGCCAGCTCACCGTCGTCTGGGGCCAACGTCCTGACTTTC

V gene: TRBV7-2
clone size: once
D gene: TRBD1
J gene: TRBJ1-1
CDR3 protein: CASSRDRSLEAFF
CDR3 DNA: TGTGCCAGCAGCCGGGACAGGAGCCTTGAAGCTTTCTTT

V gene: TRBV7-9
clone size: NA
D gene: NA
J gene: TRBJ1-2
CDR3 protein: CASSSTLTYTF
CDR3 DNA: TGTGCCAGCAGCTCCACCCTAACGTACACCTTC

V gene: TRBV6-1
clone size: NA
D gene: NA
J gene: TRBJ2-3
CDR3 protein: CASSGDPRGVFADTQYF
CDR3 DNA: TGTGCCAGCAGTGGCGACCCCAGGGGAGTATTTGCAGATACGCAGTATTTT

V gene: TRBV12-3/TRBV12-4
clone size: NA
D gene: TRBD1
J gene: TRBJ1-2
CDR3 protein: CATRTGYGYTF
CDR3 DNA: TGTGCCACCCGGACAGGCTATGGCTACACCTTC

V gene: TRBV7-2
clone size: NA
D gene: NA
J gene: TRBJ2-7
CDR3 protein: CASSLRGALPEQYF
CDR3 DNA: TGTGCCAGCAGCTTGAGGGGGGCCCTCCCTGAGCAGTACTTC

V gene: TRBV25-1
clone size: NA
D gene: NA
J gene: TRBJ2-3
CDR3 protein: CATVSDTQYF
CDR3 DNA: TGTGCCACTGTATCGGATACGCAGTATTTT

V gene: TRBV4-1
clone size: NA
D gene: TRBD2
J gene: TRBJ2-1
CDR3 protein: CASSQAGTTVHEQFF
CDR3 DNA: TGCGCCAGCAGCCAAGCCGGGACTACGGTACACGAGCAGTTCTTC